Sequencing of this T cell receptor beta chain was carried out in a study of blood T cell repertoires in COVID-19. Study-level information: Both acute and convalescent COVID-19 samples were obtained from the United States, Italy and Spain. PBMCs, B-cell-depleted T cells, or T cells were the source of the cDNA or gDNA that made up the material.

Per the authors' pipeline: Estimates of nucleated cell counts were drawn from the amplification of reference gene primers. Profiled with immunoSEQ multiplex PCR; TCRdb holds only in-frame clones, not every one. V and J calls and clone size come straight from that table; D and trimming were deduced from the DNA. The table lists 150,000 to 180,000 clones, 75% to 95% of them singletons. Germline values: CDR1 MDHEN, CDR2 SYDVKM. This CDR3 has 17 amino acids. V lost 1 base, J lost 2 bases, and 2 bases stayed unmatched. The clonotype was recovered from a man between 45 and 60 years old with acute or convalescent COVID-19. The chain combines TRBV28 with TRBJ2-5, with 15 bases that match TRBD2. Material: peripheral blood. The CDR3 loop is CASSLLGLAGGQETQYF. In DNA, the CDR3 is TGTGCCAGCAGTTTATTGGGACTAGCGGGGGGACAAGAGACCCAGTACTTC.